Listed here are 26 T cell receptor beta chains from one sample, sequenced in a study of beta chain features in type 1 diabetes. Points from the study as a whole: Shorter TCRB CDR3s, moderately but significantly so, were found in Type 1 diabetes patients in all four CD4+ subsets.

Expressed TCRB transcripts were sequenced because the isolated RNA had all been reverse transcribed beforehand. The table came from immunoSEQ multiplex PCR; TCRdb's copy has only in-frame clones and leaves some out. The sample shows about 150,000 clones, 10% of them seen only once. Their antigens remain unidentified. Specimen: central memory CD4+ T cells from blood. The origin of the receptors is a man in his thirties or forties with type 1 diabetes.

This clone was counted a few times. Written as DNA, the CDR3 is TGTGCCAGCAGGCAGGGGAGCAATCAGCCCCAGCATTTT. Amino acid sequence: CASRQGSNQPQHF. This chain links TRBV28 with TRBJ1-5; D perhaps matches TRBD1 (6 bases). V was trimmed by 6 bases and J by 1 base, leaving 7 bases between them. This CDR3 comprises 13 residues. Germline CDR1 and CDR2: MDHEN and SYDVKM.

This clone was counted ten times or more. V is TRBV27 and J is TRBJ2-3, with D perhaps TRBD2 (5 bases). The CDR3 contains 16 residues. Trimming stripped 7 bases from V and 2 bases from J, with 19 bases between. Per germline, CDR1 MNHEY and CDR2 SMNVEV (reference sequence). In DNA, the CDR3 is TGTGCCAGCACCCGGGAAGGAGGCCACTACACAGATACGCAGTATTTT. Translation: CASTREGGHYTDTQYF.

This rearrangement joins TRBV7-9 to TRBJ2-1, with D tentatively TRBD2 (6 bases). Germline CDR1 reads SEHNR; CDR2 reads FQNEAQ (reference sequence). The CDR3 has 17 residues. The V end was cut by 5 bases, the J end by 0 bases, with 17 bases between. CDR3 sequence reads: CASSPRRGTSSYNEQFF. Here the CDR3 DNA reads TGTGCCAGCAGCCCCCGGAGGGGAACCAGCTCCTACAATGAGCAGTTCTTC.

The chain joins TRBV5-4 to TRBJ2-7; 13 bases line up with TRBD2. Germline CDR1 and CDR2: SGHNT and YYREEE (reference sequence). CDR3 size: 14 residues. V was clipped by 4 bases and J by 4 bases; unmatched bases: 2. This chain's CDR3 is CASSRTSGSYEQYF. For the CDR3, the DNA is TGTGCCAGCAGCCGGACTAGCGGGAGTTACGAGCAGTACTTC. Looking up the rest from reference TRBV5-4 and TRBJ2-7 gives the full variable domain: ETGVTQSPTHLIKTRGQQVTLRCSSQSGHNTVSWYQQALGQGPQFIFQYYREEENGRGNFPPRFSGLQFPNYSSELNVNALELDDSALYLCASSRTSGSYEQYFGPGTRLTVT.

V is TRBV4-3 and J is TRBJ2-1; TRBD2 matches at 8 bases. V lost 0 bases, J lost 3 bases, and 7 bases stayed unmatched. Germline values: CDR1 LGHNA, CDR2 YSLEER. This CDR3 has 17 residues. CDR3 DNA: TGCGCCAGCAGCCAAGATCTTTCGGGAGGGAGCTACAATGAGCAGTTCTTC. It encodes CASSQDLSGGSYNEQFF.

Points on this clone: Other nucleotide sequences in the sample specify the same CDR3. The rearrangement links TRBV30 to TRBJ2-5, with D unclear. The CDR3 contains 14 residues. Deletions cut 0 bases from V and 4 bases from J, with 12 bases between. Germline V gene sequence: CDR1 GTSNPN, CDR2 SVGIG (reference sequence). The CDR3 region is CAWSVPGGGETQYF. CDR3 bases: TGTGCCTGGAGTGTACCCGGCGGCGGAGAGACCCAGTACTTC.

V is TRBV28 and J is TRBJ1-2, with a tentative D call TRBD1 (6 bases). V shed 5 bases and J shed 7 bases, with 14 bases lying between them. The CDR3 has 13 amino acids. Germline values: CDR1 MDHEN, CDR2 SYDVKM. The CDR3 DNA reads as TGTGCCAGCAGTACGCCAGGGGTCGGTGGCTACACCTTC. It encodes CASSTPGVGGYTF.

The CDR3 DNA reads TGTGCCAGCAGCTCCCAAAGCGGAGTGAACACTGAAGCTTTCTTT. Translation: CASSSQSGVNTEAFF. The chain combines TRBV7-9 with TRBJ1-1; D uncertain. This CDR3 is built from 15 residues. V lost 4 bases and J lost 0, with 12 bases in between. Germline loops: CDR1 SEHNR, CDR2 FQNEAQ (reference sequence).

This clone was seen a handful of times. The chain joins TRBV5-1 to TRBJ1-2; 8 bases fit TRBD1. This CDR3 comprises 16 residues. CDR1 and CDR2 from the germline V gene are SGHRS and YFSETQ. Losses at the gene ends were 1 base for V and 2 bases for J; bases not matched to a gene: 7. CDR3 nucleotide sequence: TGCGCCAGCAGCTTGATCCCGGGACAGGTCAACTATGGCTACACCTTC. Translation: CASSLIPGQVNYGYTF.

The V and J genes are TRBV6-5 and TRBJ2-5; TRBD2 might be the D (5 bases). Trimming shortened V by 5 bases and J by 4 bases, and 17 bases separated the two germline ends. CDR3 size: 15 residues. Germline V gene data show CDR1 as MNHEY and CDR2 as SVGAGI. CDR3 DNA: TGTGCCAGCAGTACCCGAGAGGGCTCAACAGAGACCCAGTACTTC. Translating it yields CASSTREGSTETQYF.

This sequence joins TRBV4-2 and TRBJ2-7; TRBD2 aligns across 7 bases. The CDR3 spans 14 residues. V was clipped by 0 bases and J by 12 bases; unmatched bases: 11. CDR1 is LGHNA, CDR2 YNFKEQ, per germline. CDR3 region: CASSQETGGSVPYF. The CDR3 DNA reads as TGTGCCAGCAGCCAAGAAACCGGCGGGAGTGTGCCGTACTTC.

V and J are TRBV5-1 and TRBJ2-1, with D possibly matching TRBD2 (5 bases). CDR3 size: 15 residues. V lost 4 bases and J 4 bases, leaving 15 bases between the germline ends. Germline loops: CDR1 SGHRS, CDR2 YFSETQ. The CDR3 bases are TGCGCCAGCAGCCCTGGACTCGATGCTTACAATGAGCAGTTCTTC. Translation: CASSPGLDAYNEQFF. The whole variable domain, filled in from reference TRBV5-1 and TRBJ2-1, reads KAGVTQTPRYLIKTRGQQVTLSCSPISGHRSVSWYQQTPGQGLQFLFEYFSETQRNKGNFPGRFSGRQFSNSRSEMNVSTLELGDSALYLCASSPGLDAYNEQFFGPGTRLTVL.

This clone has just a few counts. The chain joins TRBV4-3 to TRBJ1-2; possible D gene TRBD1, 6 bases. Trimming pared 5 bases from V and 6 bases from J, leaving 19 bases between. The CDR3 is 15 amino acids. Germline V CDR1 and CDR2: LGHNA, YSLEER. The CDR3 region has the DNA TGCGCCAGCAGCGTATCTATGGACAGCGACCATGGCTACACCTTC. Its protein is CASSVSMDSDHGYTF.

The rearrangement links TRBV4-2 to TRBJ2-7; 9 bases fit TRBD1. CDR1 is LGHNA, CDR2 YNFKEQ, per germline. The CDR3 is made up of 16 amino acids. Trimming cost V 0 bases and J 2 bases; bases outside gene matches: 5. The chain's CDR3 is CASSQDPGTGTYEQYF. The DNA of the CDR3 is TGTGCCAGCAGCCAAGACCCCGGGACAGGGACCTACGAGCAGTACTTC.

A remark on this clone: This sample includes further DNA sequences coding for the same CDR3. The V and J genes are TRBV2 and TRBJ2-1; D call uncertain. Between the trimmed V and J ends, which lost 6 bases and 3 bases, there was a span of 3 bases. The germline V gene encodes CDR1 SNHLY and CDR2 FYNNEI. This CDR3 spans 11 amino acids. The CDR3 sequence: CASSLYNEQFF. Here the CDR3 DNA reads TGTGCCAGCAGCCTCTACAATGAGCAGTTCTTC.

This clone turned up a few times. This chain links TRBV10-3 with TRBJ2-7; D is perhaps TRBD1 (6 bases). Trimming left V 7 bases short and J 0 bases short, with 13 bases between. Looked up from germline, CDR1 is ENHRY and CDR2 is SYGVKD. The CDR3 loop spans 14 amino acids. The CDR3 DNA is TGTGCCATCACCCCGACAGGTAACTCCTACGAGCAGTACTTC. Translation gives CAITPTGNSYEQYF.

The chain uses TRBV5-1 and TRBJ2-5, with a weak D call TRBD1 (6 bases). Trimming shortened V by 3 bases and J by 2 bases, and 14 bases separated the two germline ends. The CDR3 length is 15 residues. Germline loops: CDR1 SGHRS, CDR2 YFSETQ. The CDR3 DNA is TGCGCCAGCAGCTCTGCAGGGGCCCAACAAGAGACCCAGTACTTC. This encodes CASSSAGAQQETQYF.

The rearrangement uses TRBV18 and TRBJ2-5, with 9 bases fitting TRBD1. The CDR3 spans 16 residues. CDR1 KGHSH and CDR2 LQKENI come from the germline V gene. Losses at the gene ends were 2 bases for V and 3 bases for J; bases not matched to a gene: 7. The CDR3 DNA is TGTGCCAGCTCACCAGGGGCTGGGACAGGGAAAGAGACCCAGTACTTC. Translated, it gives CASSPGAGTGKETQYF.

This clone appeared a few times. CDR3 nucleotide sequence: TGTGCCAGCAGCCAAGGGCGGGAAAGCACAGATACGCAGTATTTT. Protein sequence: CASSQGRESTDTQYF. V usage is TRBV4-2 and J usage is TRBJ2-3; possible D gene TRBD2, 6 bases. V was shortened by 1 base and J by 0 bases, with 8 bases between the two germline ends. The CDR3 spans 15 residues. CDR1 and CDR2 (germline): LGHNA, YNFKEQ.

At least ten counts were recorded for this clone. The chain couples TRBV7-2 to TRBJ2-5, with TRBD1 as a possible D gene (5 bases). The CDR3 is 14 residues long. Germline values: CDR1 SGHTA, CDR2 FQGNSA. Trimming removed 5 bases from V and 2 bases from J, with 12 bases in between. The CDR3 sequence: CASSLRQYQETQYF. The CDR3 DNA follows: TGTGCCAGCAGCCTTCGACAGTATCAAGAGACCCAGTACTTC.

V usage is TRBV4-3 and J usage is TRBJ2-7, with TRBD1 matching 10 bases. Germline values: CDR1 LGHNA, CDR2 YSLEER. Trimming cost V 2 bases and J 5 bases; bases outside gene matches: 9. The CDR3 is 16 residues long. The DNA for the CDR3 is TGCGCCAGCAGCCAACATTTGGGGGACAGGGGCCACGAGCAGTACTTC. Amino acid sequence: CASSQHLGDRGHEQYF.

This clone was recorded a few times. This chain connects TRBV7-2 to TRBJ2-5, with a possible D match to TRBD1 (5 bases). Deletions cut 0 bases from V and 2 bases from J, with 13 bases between. Per germline, CDR1 SGHTA and CDR2 FQGNSA. The CDR3 spans 16 residues. The CDR3, as DNA: TGTGCCAGCAGCTTAGCTGGGGCAAAGGGGCAAGAGACCCAGTACTTC. Its protein product is CASSLAGAKGQETQYF.

The chain employs TRBV4-2 and TRBJ1-2; D ambiguous. Germline lookup yields CDR1 LGHNA and CDR2 YNFKEQ. With 1 base removed from V and 2 bases from J, the gap between germline ends came to 11 bases. CDR3 length equals 15 residues. The CDR3 sequence: CASSQGLGENYGYTF. In DNA form, the CDR3 reads TGTGCCAGCAGCCAAGGTCTTGGGGAGAACTATGGCTACACCTTC.

The sample holds a few counts of this clone. The chain is built from TRBV19 and TRBJ2-3, with 7 positions matching TRBD2. Looked up from germline, CDR1 is LNHDA and CDR2 is SQIVND (reference sequence). This CDR3 has 14 residues. Germline trimming cut 4 bases from V and 3 bases from J; bases unmatched to any gene: 4. The CDR3 bases are TGTGCCAGTAGTAGCCGGGGGGAGACAGATACGCAGTATTTT. This codes for CASSSRGETDTQYF.

The J gene is TRBJ2-3, the V gene TRBV5-1; 8 bases agree with TRBD2. The V gene end was trimmed by 3 bases and the J gene end by 2 bases; junction bases not matched to a gene: 5. CDR3 length: 15 residues. CDR1 and CDR2 (germline): SGHRS, YFSETQ. CDR3 amino acids: CASSSAGEDTDTQYF. The CDR3 nucleotides read TGCGCCAGCAGCTCAGCGGGAGAAGACACAGATACGCAGTATTTT. The entire variable domain, with the rest obtained from reference TRBV5-1 and TRBJ2-3, is as follows: KAGVTQTPRYLIKTRGQQVTLSCSPISGHRSVSWYQQTPGQGLQFLFEYFSETQRNKGNFPGRFSGRQFSNSRSEMNVSTLELGDSALYLCASSSAGEDTDTQYFGPGTRLTVL.

V and J are TRBV28 and TRBJ2-1; TRBD1 agrees at 10 bases. Unmatched junction bases numbered 9, after V lost 1 base and J lost 12 bases. This CDR3 has 15 amino acids. CDR1 and CDR2 from the germline V gene are MDHEN and SYDVKM. The CDR3: CASSLSGQGVRWQFF. The CDR3 DNA follows: TGTGCCAGCAGTTTATCCGGACAGGGGGTGCGTTGGCAGTTCTTC.